This T cell receptor beta chain was found in a study of T cell clonotyping in hematopoietic cell transplantation. The table came from immunoSEQ multiplex PCR; TCRdb's copy has only in-frame clones and leaves some out. Here the sample spans 5,900 or so clones, about nine tenths being singletons. The CDR3 has 13 residues. Germline CDR1 MNHEY, CDR2 SMNVEV (reference sequence). As regards this clone: One end of the junction is discordant with germline, which a read error may explain.

This TCR derives from a male patient in his 40s who had an allogeneic stem cell transplant from an unrelated donor, so the T cells may come from the graft donor. Some clones in this sample may be carry-over from other donors' samples. Here the sequenced sample was peripheral blood mononuclear cells, taken 100 days after allogeneic stem cell transplant. V is TRBV27 and J is TRBJ1-1; D may be TRBD1 (5 bases). The CDR3 nucleotides are TGTGCCAGCAGTTTGGGCAGGGTGAGTAGGAGGAACTTT. This encodes CASSLGRVSRRNF.